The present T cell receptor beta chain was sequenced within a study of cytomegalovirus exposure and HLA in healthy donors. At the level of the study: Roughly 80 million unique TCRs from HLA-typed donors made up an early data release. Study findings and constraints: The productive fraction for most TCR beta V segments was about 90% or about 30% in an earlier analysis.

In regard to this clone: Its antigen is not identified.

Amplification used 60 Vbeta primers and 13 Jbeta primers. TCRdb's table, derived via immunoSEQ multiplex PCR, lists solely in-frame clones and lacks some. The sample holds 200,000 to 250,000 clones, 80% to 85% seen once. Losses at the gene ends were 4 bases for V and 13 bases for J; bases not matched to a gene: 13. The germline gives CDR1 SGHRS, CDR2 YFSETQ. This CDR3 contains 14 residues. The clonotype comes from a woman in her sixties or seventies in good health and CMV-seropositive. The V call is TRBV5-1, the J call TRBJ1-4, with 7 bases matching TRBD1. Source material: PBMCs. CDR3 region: CASSQGQHSRGLFF. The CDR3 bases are TGCGCCAGCAGCCAGGGACAGCACAGTCGGGGACTGTTTTTT.